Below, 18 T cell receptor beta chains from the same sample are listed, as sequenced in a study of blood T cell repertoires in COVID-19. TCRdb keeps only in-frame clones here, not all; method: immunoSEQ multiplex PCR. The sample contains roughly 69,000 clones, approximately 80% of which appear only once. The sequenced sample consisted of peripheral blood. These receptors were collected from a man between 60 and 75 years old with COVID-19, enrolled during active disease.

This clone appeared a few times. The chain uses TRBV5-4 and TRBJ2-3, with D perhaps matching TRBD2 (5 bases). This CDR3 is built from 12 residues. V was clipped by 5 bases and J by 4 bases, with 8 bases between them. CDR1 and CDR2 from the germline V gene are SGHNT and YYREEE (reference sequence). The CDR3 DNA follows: TGTGCCAGCAGAAGCGGTCCAGATACGCAGTATTTT. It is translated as CASRSGPDTQYF.

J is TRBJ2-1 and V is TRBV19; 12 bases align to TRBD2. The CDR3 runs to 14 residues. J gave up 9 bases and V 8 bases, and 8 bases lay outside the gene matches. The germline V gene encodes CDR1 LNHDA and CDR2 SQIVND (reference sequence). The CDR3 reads CASFETSGSLEQFF. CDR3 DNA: TGTGCCAGTTTTGAGACTAGCGGGAGTCTTGAGCAGTTCTTC.

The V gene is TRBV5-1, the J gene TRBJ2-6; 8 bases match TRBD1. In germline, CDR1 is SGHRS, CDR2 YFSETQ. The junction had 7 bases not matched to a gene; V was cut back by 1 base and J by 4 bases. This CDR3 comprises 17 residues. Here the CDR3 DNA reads TGCGCCAGCAGCTTGTTGGGACAGGTGGTAGGGGCCAACGTCCTGACTTTC. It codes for CASSLLGQVVGANVLTF.

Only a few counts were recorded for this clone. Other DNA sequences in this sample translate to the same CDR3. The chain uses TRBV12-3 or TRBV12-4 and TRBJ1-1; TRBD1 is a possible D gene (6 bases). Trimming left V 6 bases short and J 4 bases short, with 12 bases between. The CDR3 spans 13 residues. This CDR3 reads CASRQGWTTEAFF. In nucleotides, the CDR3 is TGTGCCAGCAGACAGGGATGGACCACTGAAGCTTTCTTT.

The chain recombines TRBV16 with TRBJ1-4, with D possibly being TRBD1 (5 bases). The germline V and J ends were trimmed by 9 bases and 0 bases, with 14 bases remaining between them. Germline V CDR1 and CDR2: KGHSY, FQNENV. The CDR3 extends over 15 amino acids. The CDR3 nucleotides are TGTGCCAGTAGGGCGACAGTTGCAACTAATGAAAAACTGTTTTTT. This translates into CASRATVATNEKLFF.

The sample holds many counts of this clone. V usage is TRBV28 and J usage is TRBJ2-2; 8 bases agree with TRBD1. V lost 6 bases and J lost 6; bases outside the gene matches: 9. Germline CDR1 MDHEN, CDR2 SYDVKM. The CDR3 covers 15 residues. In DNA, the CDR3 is TGTGCCAGCAGAGACAGGGGAACACGAGCCGGGGAGCTGTTTTTT. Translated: CASRDRGTRAGELFF.

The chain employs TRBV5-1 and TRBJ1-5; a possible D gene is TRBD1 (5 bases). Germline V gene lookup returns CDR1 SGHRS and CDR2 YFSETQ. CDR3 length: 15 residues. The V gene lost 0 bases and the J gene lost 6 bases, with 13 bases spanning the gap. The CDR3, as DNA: TGCGCCAGCAGCTTGGCTCCGGGGGGGGGTCAGCCCCAGCATTTT. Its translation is CASSLAPGGGQPQHF.

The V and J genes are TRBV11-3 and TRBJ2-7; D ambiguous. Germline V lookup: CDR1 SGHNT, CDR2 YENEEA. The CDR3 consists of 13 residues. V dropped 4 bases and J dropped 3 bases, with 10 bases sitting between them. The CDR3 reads CASSYGELYEQYF. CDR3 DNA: TGTGCCAGCAGCTATGGTGAGCTCTACGAGCAGTACTTC.

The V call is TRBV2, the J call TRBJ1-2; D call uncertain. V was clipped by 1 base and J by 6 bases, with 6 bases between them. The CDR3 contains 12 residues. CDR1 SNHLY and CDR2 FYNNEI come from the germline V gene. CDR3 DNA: TGTGCCAGCAGTGAAGGGACTCATGGCTACACCTTC. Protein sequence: CASSEGTHGYTF.

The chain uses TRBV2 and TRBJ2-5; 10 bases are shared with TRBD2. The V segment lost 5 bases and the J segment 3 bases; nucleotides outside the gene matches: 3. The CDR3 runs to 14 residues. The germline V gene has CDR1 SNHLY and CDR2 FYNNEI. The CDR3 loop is CASSLTSGEETQYF. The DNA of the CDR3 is TGTGCCAGCAGTCTCACTAGCGGGGAAGAGACCCAGTACTTC.

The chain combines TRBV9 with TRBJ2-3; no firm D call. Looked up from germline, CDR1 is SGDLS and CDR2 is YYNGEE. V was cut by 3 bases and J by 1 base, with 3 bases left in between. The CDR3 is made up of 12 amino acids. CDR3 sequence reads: CASSAGTDTQYF. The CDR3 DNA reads TGTGCCAGCAGCGCGGGCACAGATACGCAGTATTTT. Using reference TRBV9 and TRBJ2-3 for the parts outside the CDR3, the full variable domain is DSGVTQTPKHLITATGQRVTLRCSPRSGDLSVYWYQQSLDQGLQFLIQYYNGEERAKGNILERFSAQQFPDLHSELNLSSLELGDSALYFCASSAGTDTQYFGPGTRLTVL.

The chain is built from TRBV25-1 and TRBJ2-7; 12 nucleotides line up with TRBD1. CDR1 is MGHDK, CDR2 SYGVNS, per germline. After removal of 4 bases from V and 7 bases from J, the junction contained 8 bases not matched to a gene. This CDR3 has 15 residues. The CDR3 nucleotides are TGTGCCAGCAGTGCCAACCGGGACAGGGGGCTTGAGCAGTACTTC. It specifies CASSANRDRGLEQYF.

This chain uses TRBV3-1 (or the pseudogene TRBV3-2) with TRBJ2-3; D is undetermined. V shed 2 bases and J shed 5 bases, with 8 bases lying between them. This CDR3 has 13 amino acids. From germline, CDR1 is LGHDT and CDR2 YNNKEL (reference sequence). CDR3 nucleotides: TGTGCCAGCAGCCAAAATGGCGGAGATACGCAGTATTTT. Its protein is CASSQNGGDTQYF.

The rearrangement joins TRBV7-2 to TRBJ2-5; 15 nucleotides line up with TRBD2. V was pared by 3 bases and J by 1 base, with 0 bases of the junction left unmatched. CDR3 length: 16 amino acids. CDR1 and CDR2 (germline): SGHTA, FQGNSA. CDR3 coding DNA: TGTGCCAGCAGCTTGGGACTAGCGGGGGGCCAAGAGACCCAGTACTTC. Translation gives CASSLGLAGGQETQYF.

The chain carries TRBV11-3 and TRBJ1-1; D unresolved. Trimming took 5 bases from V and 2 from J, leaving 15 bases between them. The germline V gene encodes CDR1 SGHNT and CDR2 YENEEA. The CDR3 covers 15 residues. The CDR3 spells CASSPPGSSNTEAFF. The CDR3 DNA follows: TGTGCCAGCAGCCCCCCCGGGAGTAGTAACACTGAAGCTTTCTTT.

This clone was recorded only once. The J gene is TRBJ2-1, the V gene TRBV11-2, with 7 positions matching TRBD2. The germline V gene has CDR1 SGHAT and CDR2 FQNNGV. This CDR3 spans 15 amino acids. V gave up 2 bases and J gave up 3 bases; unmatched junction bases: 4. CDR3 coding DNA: TGTGCCAGCAGCTTAATCGGGGGGAACTACAATGAGCAGTTCTTC. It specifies CASSLIGGNYNEQFF.

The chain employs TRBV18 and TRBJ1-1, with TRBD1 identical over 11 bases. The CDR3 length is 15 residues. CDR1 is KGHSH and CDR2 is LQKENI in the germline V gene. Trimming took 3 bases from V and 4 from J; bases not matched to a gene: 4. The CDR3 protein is CASSPGQGAGTEAFF. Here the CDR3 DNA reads TGTGCCAGCTCACCTGGACAGGGGGCGGGCACTGAAGCTTTCTTT.

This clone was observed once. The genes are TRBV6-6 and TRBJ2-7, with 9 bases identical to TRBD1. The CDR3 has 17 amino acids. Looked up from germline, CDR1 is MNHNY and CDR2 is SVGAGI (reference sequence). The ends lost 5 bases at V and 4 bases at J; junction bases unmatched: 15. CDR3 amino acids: CASSQAPGTGKRYEQYF. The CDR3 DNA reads TGTGCCAGCAGTCAGGCCCCCGGGACAGGGAAAAGGTACGAGCAGTACTTC.